The 20 T cell receptor beta chains in this list originate from one sample, sequenced in a study of T cell responses to AZD1222 COVID-19 vaccine. Only in-frame clones appear in the TCRdb table, and some are missing; sequencing was by immunoSEQ multiplex PCR. The profile shows approximately 150,000 clones, 85% to 95% of them singletons. The source material was peripheral blood, sampled on day 0 of AZD1222 vaccination. The receptors stem from an adult in good health.

The chain links TRBV6-1 to TRBJ1-1; D perhaps matches TRBD1 (5 bases). The CDR3 contains 12 residues. In germline, CDR1 is MNHNS, CDR2 SASEGT. The V end lost 11 bases, the J end lost 2 bases, and 12 bases lay between the germline ends. The CDR3 reads CAGGNGNTEAFF. In DNA form, the CDR3 reads TGTGCCGGGGGGAATGGTAACACTGAAGCTTTCTTT.

CDR3 in amino acids: CASSGGQTDTQYF. The CDR3 DNA reads TGTGCCAGCAGCGGGGGACAGACAGATACGCAGTATTTT. The rearrangement joins TRBV5-4 to TRBJ2-3, with 7 nucleotides matching TRBD1. Germline trimming cut 4 bases from V and 3 bases from J; bases unmatched to any gene: 2. Per the germline V gene, CDR1 is SGHNT and CDR2 is YYREEE (reference sequence). This CDR3 has 13 amino acids.

This sequence joins TRBV6-6 and TRBJ2-6, with no clear D. Germline V lookup: CDR1 MNHNY, CDR2 SVGAGI (reference sequence). The CDR3 loop spans 16 amino acids. Trimming stripped 4 bases from V and 0 bases from J, with 10 bases between. CDR3: CASSSADTSGANVLTF. The CDR3 bases are TGTGCCAGCAGTTCCGCCGACACCTCTGGGGCCAACGTCCTGACTTTC.

This chain connects TRBV19 to TRBJ1-4, with TRBD1 identical over 11 bases. The J segment lost 8 bases and the V segment lost 10 bases, leaving 12 bases of the junction unmatched. This CDR3 contains 15 residues. Germline V gene data show CDR1 as LNHDA and CDR2 as SQIVND (reference sequence). CDR3 coding DNA: TGTGCCACCCTCCCGGCGGGACAGGGGGGGGAAAAACTGTTTTTT. Translation gives CATLPAGQGGEKLFF.

This chain links TRBV7-9 with TRBJ1-1; D unresolved. Germline values: CDR1 SEHNR, CDR2 FQNEAQ (reference sequence). V gave up 5 bases and J gave up 0 bases, with 13 bases separating them. CDR3 length: 15 residues. CDR3 nucleotides: TGTGCCAGCAGCCAGAGTAATGACTTGAACACTGAAGCTTTCTTT. Protein: CASSQSNDLNTEAFF.

The V gene is TRBV4-2, the J gene TRBJ1-6, with a tentative D call TRBD1 (5 bases). This CDR3 spans 16 amino acids. Germline CDR1 is LGHNA and CDR2 is YNFKEQ. V dropped 2 bases and J dropped 8 bases, with 16 bases sitting between them. CDR3 sequence reads: CASSQQTAIPHSPLHF. The CDR3 DNA reads TGTGCCAGCAGCCAACAGACAGCGATTCCTCATTCACCCCTCCACTTT.

The chain carries TRBV24-1 and TRBJ2-1, with 9 nucleotides matching TRBD1. J was trimmed by 10 bases and V by 8 bases; bases with no gene match: 5. This CDR3 region has 12 residues. Germline values: CDR1 KGHDR, CDR2 SFDVKD. CDR3 nucleotide sequence: TGTGCCACCACCGGGACAGGGTCGGAGCAGTTCTTC. Amino acids: CATTGTGSEQFF.

This rearrangement joins TRBV7-2 to TRBJ1-5; 7 nucleotides agree with TRBD1. The CDR3 covers 15 residues. Germline CDR1 and CDR2: SGHTA and FQGNSA. Unmatched junction bases numbered 6, after V lost 1 base and J lost 6 bases. In DNA, the CDR3 is TGTGCCAGCAGCTTAGTACAGGGGACCGGTCAGCCCCAGCATTTT. Translating it yields CASSLVQGTGQPQHF.

This clone was found once. This chain joins TRBV6-2 or TRBV6-3 and TRBJ1-1; 7 bases line up with TRBD1. Losses at the gene ends were 4 bases for V and 3 bases for J; bases not matched to a gene: 5. The CDR3 loop spans 14 amino acids. Germline V gives CDR1 MNHEY, CDR2 SVGEGT. Here the CDR3 DNA reads TGTGCCAGCAGTTTAGGGGGCTGGGACACTGAAGCTTTCTTT. It specifies CASSLGGWDTEAFF.

The V call is TRBV2, the J call TRBJ2-7; 8 bases agree with TRBD2. The CDR3 totals 15 residues. Trimming took 2 bases from V and 2 from J; bases not matched to a gene: 5. Germline CDR1 SNHLY, CDR2 FYNNEI. CDR3 amino acids: CASSESSGGTYEQYF. The CDR3 nucleotides read TGTGCCAGCAGTGAATCCAGCGGGGGAACCTACGAGCAGTACTTC.

The V call is TRBV6-5, the J call TRBJ1-1, with unresolved D. Germline CDR1 reads MNHEY; CDR2 reads SVGAGI. CDR3 length: 13 amino acids. Trimming removed 6 bases from V and 1 base from J, with 9 bases in between. CDR3 coding DNA: TGTGCCAGCAGGGAGAAGGGGAACACTGAAGCTTTCTTT. Its protein product is CASREKGNTEAFF.

This chain uses TRBV13 with TRBJ2-2; D ambiguous. Deletions cut 4 bases from V and 6 bases from J, with 9 bases between. The CDR3 sequence is 13 residues long. The germline V gene has CDR1 PRHDT and CDR2 FYEKMQ (reference sequence). CDR3: CASSSPGSGELFF. Here the CDR3 DNA reads TGTGCCAGCAGCTCACCTGGGTCCGGGGAGCTGTTTTTT.

The chain joins TRBV4-1 to TRBJ1-3, with D perhaps matching TRBD1 (5 bases). V dropped 3 bases and J dropped 1 base, with 13 bases sitting between them. Germline V CDR1 and CDR2: MGHRA, YSYEKL. CDR3 length equals 16 residues. The CDR3 reads CASSQPPGFSGNTIYF. For the CDR3, the DNA is TGCGCCAGCAGCCAGCCGCCAGGGTTTTCTGGAAACACCATATATTTT.

V and J are TRBV28 and TRBJ1-3; 7 bases are a match to TRBD1. The CDR3 has 14 amino acids. In germline, CDR1 is MDHEN, CDR2 SYDVKM. Losses at the gene ends were 7 bases for V and 0 bases for J; bases not matched to a gene: 3. Written as DNA, the CDR3 is TGTGCCAGCATGGCAGGGGGCTCTGGAAACACCATATATTTT. It encodes CASMAGGSGNTIYF.

The J gene is TRBJ2-7, the V gene TRBV5-1; D gene unclear. CDR1 is SGHRS and CDR2 is YFSETQ in the germline V gene. The CDR3 covers 14 residues. Deletions cut 2 bases from V and 4 bases from J, with 13 bases between. CDR3 in DNA: TGCGCCAGCAGCTTTGACTCCCGGGCATACGAGCAGTACTTC. Translated: CASSFDSRAYEQYF.

The CDR3 region is CASSLRGLTYGYTF. The CDR3 DNA reads TGTGCCAGTAGTCTGAGGGGGCTGACCTATGGCTACACCTTC. This rearrangement joins TRBV19 to TRBJ1-2, with 7 bases that match TRBD1. The germline V gene has CDR1 LNHDA and CDR2 SQIVND (reference sequence). The CDR3 is 14 amino acids. Losses at the gene ends were 5 bases for V and 4 bases for J; bases not matched to a gene: 7. Full variable domain (rest looked up from reference TRBV19 and TRBJ1-2): DGGITQSPKYLFRKEGQNVTLSCEQNLNHDAMYWYRQDPGQGLRLIYYSQIVNDFQKGDIAEGYSVSREKKESFPLTVTSAQKNPTAFYLCASSLRGLTYGYTFGSGTRLTVV.

V is TRBV2 and J is TRBJ1-2; 7 bases align to TRBD1. V lost 4 bases and J lost 8; bases outside the gene matches: 13. Germline CDR1 and CDR2: SNHLY and FYNNEI. This CDR3 is 15 amino acids long. The CDR3 sequence: CASSGMDRIVKGYTF. Written as DNA, the CDR3 is TGTGCCAGCAGTGGAATGGACAGGATAGTCAAAGGCTACACCTTC.

The J gene is TRBJ2-1, the V gene TRBV5-8, with 8 bases identical to TRBD1. Germline V gene sequence: CDR1 SGHTS, CDR2 YDEGEE. The CDR3 extends over 16 amino acids. The J segment lost 2 bases and the V segment lost 2 bases, leaving 6 bases of the junction unmatched. CDR3 DNA: TGTGCCAGCAGCTTATTCCAGGGGGCGGCCTACAATGAGCAGTTCTTC. Protein product: CASSLFQGAAYNEQFF.

The J gene is TRBJ1-1, the V gene TRBV2, with unresolved D. V dropped 7 bases and J dropped 7 bases, with 16 bases sitting between them. Germline loops: CDR1 SNHLY, CDR2 FYNNEI. The CDR3 spans 13 residues. CDR3 region: CASNRVGSGEAFF. CDR3 coding DNA: TGTGCCAGCAACCGTGTTGGATCGGGTGAAGCTTTCTTT.

CDR3 in amino acids: CASSDPGVQSGANVLTF. DNA for the CDR3: TGCGCCAGCAGCGACCCGGGGGTCCAATCTGGGGCCAACGTCCTGACTTTC. The chain is built from TRBV10-2 and TRBJ2-6; D possibly corresponds to TRBD2 (6 bases). The V and J ends lost 6 bases and 1 base respectively, with 16 bases between them. The CDR3 has 17 amino acids. Germline loops: CDR1 WSHSY, CDR2 SAAADI.